What follows is one T cell receptor (beta chain) and its context. The antigen remains unidentified. The CDR3 is 13 residues long. CDR1 and CDR2 (germline): SGHRS, YFSETQ. V shed 6 bases and J shed 0 bases, with 9 bases lying between them. The data originate from a study of T cell responses to AZD1222 COVID-19 vaccine. Notes on the study in general: Increased Spike-specific TCR breadth and depth were observed after two AZD1222 doses.

Profiling relied on immunoSEQ multiplex PCR, and the TCRdb table lists in-frame clones only, not all of them. The table shows 100,000 to 150,000 clones, with 88% occurring only once. The TCR originated in an adult in good health. The sequences come from peripheral blood, collected on day 0 of AZD1222 vaccination. V is TRBV5-1 and J is TRBJ1-1; D unresolved. CDR3 loop: CASTPAVNTEAFF. In DNA, the CDR3 is TGCGCCAGCACCCCAGCGGTGAACACTGAAGCTTTCTTT.